The 20 T cell receptor beta chains reported below all come from one sample, sequenced in a study of T cell responses to AZD1222 COVID-19 vaccine. Assay used: immunoSEQ multiplex PCR; TCRdb lists only in-frame clones, some missing. The sample consists of tens of thousands of clones, around nine tenths of them appearing once. The input for sequencing was peripheral blood, taken 28 days after the second AZD1222 dose. The source is an adult who received the AZD1222 COVID-19 vaccine.

The V call is TRBV11-2, the J call TRBJ2-3; 15 bases match TRBD2. Germline V lookup: CDR1 SGHAT, CDR2 FQNNGV. This CDR3 is 17 amino acids long. V was clipped by 5 bases and J by 6 bases; unmatched bases: 9. DNA for the CDR3: TGTGCCAGCAGCGAGACGAGGACTAGCGGGAGGGGGGATACGCAGTATTTT. It is translated as CASSETRTSGRGDTQYF.

The V gene is TRBV27, the J gene TRBJ2-2; 8 bases match TRBD1. The CDR3 has 15 amino acids. The ends lost 5 bases at V and 4 bases at J; junction bases unmatched: 6. Germline V gene lookup returns CDR1 MNHEY and CDR2 SMNVEV (reference sequence). CDR3 sequence reads: CASSRTGGATGELFF. The CDR3 DNA follows: TGTGCCAGCAGTCGAACAGGGGGAGCCACCGGGGAGCTGTTTTTT.

The rearrangement uses TRBV6-4 and TRBJ2-2, with TRBD1 matching over 7 bases. V lost 6 bases to trimming and J lost 0 bases; unmatched junction nucleotides: 4. Germline loops: CDR1 MRHNA, CDR2 SNTAGT. CDR3 length: 15 residues. CDR3 residues: CASRPGQTNTGELFF. Written as DNA, the CDR3 is TGTGCCAGCAGACCGGGACAGACGAACACCGGGGAGCTGTTTTTT.

J is TRBJ2-5 and V is TRBV7-9; D is undetermined. Germline CDR1 is SEHNR and CDR2 is FQNEAQ (reference sequence). This CDR3 spans 14 amino acids. The germline V and J ends were trimmed by 5 bases and 2 bases, with 12 bases remaining between them. In DNA, the CDR3 is TGTGCCAGCAGCCCCGGAACGGCTCAAGAGACCCAGTACTTC. Amino acids: CASSPGTAQETQYF.

The chain links TRBV28 to TRBJ2-7; 7 positions agree with TRBD2. CDR3 length equals 13 residues. The ends lost 6 bases at V and 4 bases at J; junction bases unmatched: 6. Germline loops: CDR1 MDHEN, CDR2 SYDVKM. DNA of the CDR3: TGTGCCAGCAGCCCGACTAGCCTATACGAGCAGTACTTC. Its protein product is CASSPTSLYEQYF.

The J gene is TRBJ2-2, the V gene TRBV7-6; 10 bases are a match to TRBD2. Germline values: CDR1 SGHVS, CDR2 FNYEAQ. The CDR3 has 16 residues. Losses at the gene ends were 1 base for V and 4 bases for J; bases not matched to a gene: 3. The CDR3 is CASSLEGTSVTGELFF. The CDR3 nucleotides read TGTGCCAGCAGCTTAGAAGGGACTAGCGTCACCGGGGAGCTGTTTTTT.

Only one count was recorded for this clone. This chain joins TRBV6-5 and TRBJ1-3; D gene unclear. The ends were cut back, 0 bases at V and 4 bases at J, with 13 bases in the middle. This CDR3 region has 16 residues. CDR1 and CDR2 (germline): MNHEY, SVGAGI. CDR3 sequence reads: CASSYSKGYSGNTIYF. The CDR3 DNA sequence: TGTGCCAGCAGTTACTCGAAAGGGTACTCCGGAAACACCATATATTTT.

The V gene is TRBV6-5, the J gene TRBJ2-7; 11 nucleotides agree with TRBD2. Germline CDR1 reads MNHEY; CDR2 reads SVGAGI. CDR3 length: 15 amino acids. J was trimmed by 7 bases and V by 1 base; bases with no gene match: 6. The CDR3: CASSYLVAGGQEQYF. As DNA, the CDR3 is TGTGCCAGCAGTTACTTGGTAGCGGGAGGGCAAGAGCAGTACTTC.

The rearrangement uses TRBV5-6 and TRBJ1-1; 7 nucleotides line up with TRBD1. Trimming removed 4 bases from V and 2 bases from J; junction bases left unmatched: 8. The germline V gene has CDR1 SGHDT and CDR2 YYEEEE. This CDR3 is built from 15 residues. Here the CDR3 reads CASSPIHRGNTEAFF. The CDR3 DNA follows: TGTGCCAGCAGCCCAATCCACAGGGGAAACACTGAAGCTTTCTTT.

V gene TRBV27 combines with J gene TRBJ2-7; 13 nucleotides match TRBD2. The V gene's germline CDR1 is MNHEY and CDR2 SMNVEV (reference sequence). CDR3 length: 13 amino acids. With V trimmed by 4 bases and J by 12 bases, 6 bases remained unmatched. The CDR3 loop reads CASSSGLAGMWYF. CDR3 nucleotides: TGTGCCAGCAGTTCGGGACTAGCGGGGATGTGGTACTTC.

The chain joins TRBV5-1 to TRBJ1-4; tentatively, D is TRBD1 (6 bases). The germline V gene encodes CDR1 SGHRS and CDR2 YFSETQ. This CDR3 is 15 amino acids long. Trimming took 5 bases from V and 3 from J, leaving 14 bases between them. DNA for the CDR3: TGCGCCAGCAGTTATACAGGGCGGCCTAATGAAAAACTGTTTTTT. It codes for CASSYTGRPNEKLFF.

The V and J genes are TRBV5-1 and TRBJ2-5, with 7 bases identical to TRBD2. Losses at the gene ends were 3 bases for V and 2 bases for J; bases not matched to a gene: 10. Germline-derived CDR1 and CDR2 are SGHRS and YFSETQ. The CDR3 loop spans 16 amino acids. Written as DNA, the CDR3 is TGCGCCAGCAGCTCGTTGGGTCTAGCGGCTCAAGAGACCCAGTACTTC. Its translation is CASSSLGLAAQETQYF.

The V and J genes are TRBV20-1 and TRBJ2-1, with D perhaps being TRBD1 or TRBD2 (5 bases each). The germline CDR1 and CDR2 sequences are DFQATT and SNEGSKA (reference sequence). The CDR3 is 12 amino acids. CDR3 residues: CSASGTNNEQFF. In nucleotides, the CDR3 is TGCAGCGCAAGTGGGACCAACAATGAGCAGTTCTTC.

The genes are TRBV27 and TRBJ2-7; D might be TRBD1 (5 bases). Between the trimmed V and J ends, which lost 7 bases and 3 bases, there was a span of 19 bases. Germline V gene data show CDR1 as MNHEY and CDR2 as SMNVEV (reference sequence). The CDR3 totals 15 residues. CDR3 nucleotides: TGTGCCAGCACTCTAAGAGCAGGGAATTACTACGAGCAGTACTTC. It yields the protein CASTLRAGNYYEQYF.

The chain links TRBV19 to TRBJ2-1; D possibly corresponds to TRBD2 (6 bases). Looked up from germline, CDR1 is LNHDA and CDR2 is SQIVND (reference sequence). The CDR3 loop spans 15 amino acids. Trimming left V 5 bases short and J 5 bases short, with 16 bases between. The DNA of the CDR3 is TGTGCCAGTAGTCTAACGGGACTGATTGACAATGAGCAGTTCTTC. Translation gives CASSLTGLIDNEQFF.

The CDR3 loop reads CASSSLTGSSQPQHF. The CDR3 bases are TGTGCCAGCAGTTCCTTAACAGGGTCTAGCCAGCCCCAGCATTTT. J is TRBJ1-5 and V is TRBV28; TRBD1 is a possible D gene (6 bases). The CDR3 consists of 15 residues. From germline, CDR1 is MDHEN and CDR2 SYDVKM. Trimming took off 4 bases at V and 7 bases at J, with 17 bases between the two ends. The complete variable domain, with remaining parts taken from reference TRBV28 and TRBJ1-5, reads DVKVTQSSRYLVKRTGEKVFLECVQDMDHENMFWYRQDPGLGLRLIYFSYDVKMKEKGDIPEGYSVSREKKERFSLILESASTNQTSMYLCASSSLTGSSQPQHFGDGTRLSIL.

The chain combines TRBV5-1 with TRBJ1-2, with TRBD1 matching 11 bases. The ends lost 3 bases at V and 0 bases at J; junction bases unmatched: 4. CDR3 length equals 16 residues. Germline CDR1 and CDR2: SGHRS and YFSETQ. The CDR3 region has the DNA TGCGCCAGCAGCTCGGACAGGGGGCTCTCTAACTATGGCTACACCTTC. It encodes CASSSDRGLSNYGYTF.

This clone turned up a few times. J is TRBJ2-7 and V is TRBV4-2; D not resolved. V lost 1 base, J lost 2 bases, and 12 bases lay in between. Germline values: CDR1 LGHNA, CDR2 YNFKEQ. This CDR3 spans 15 amino acids. The CDR3 loop reads CASSQAATVTYEQYF. CDR3 sequence (DNA): TGTGCCAGCAGCCAAGCTGCCACGGTCACCTACGAGCAGTACTTC.

The chain carries TRBV18 and TRBJ2-2; 8 bases match TRBD2. The CDR3 runs to 15 residues. Germline V gene lookup returns CDR1 KGHSH and CDR2 LQKENI. J gave up 0 bases and V 4 bases, and 1 base lay outside the gene matches. DNA of the CDR3: TGTGCCAGCTCACAACTAGCGGCGAACACCGGGGAGCTGTTTTTT. It yields the protein CASSQLAANTGELFF.

The J gene is TRBJ1-1, the V gene TRBV18; 8 bases line up with TRBD1. The CDR3 extends over 15 amino acids. Germline V gene lookup returns CDR1 KGHSH and CDR2 LQKENI. The junction had 8 bases not matched to a gene; V was cut back by 3 bases and J by 5 bases. CDR3 sequence reads: CASSPGTGFGTEAFF. For the CDR3, the DNA is TGTGCCAGCTCACCCGGGACAGGATTTGGGACTGAAGCTTTCTTT.